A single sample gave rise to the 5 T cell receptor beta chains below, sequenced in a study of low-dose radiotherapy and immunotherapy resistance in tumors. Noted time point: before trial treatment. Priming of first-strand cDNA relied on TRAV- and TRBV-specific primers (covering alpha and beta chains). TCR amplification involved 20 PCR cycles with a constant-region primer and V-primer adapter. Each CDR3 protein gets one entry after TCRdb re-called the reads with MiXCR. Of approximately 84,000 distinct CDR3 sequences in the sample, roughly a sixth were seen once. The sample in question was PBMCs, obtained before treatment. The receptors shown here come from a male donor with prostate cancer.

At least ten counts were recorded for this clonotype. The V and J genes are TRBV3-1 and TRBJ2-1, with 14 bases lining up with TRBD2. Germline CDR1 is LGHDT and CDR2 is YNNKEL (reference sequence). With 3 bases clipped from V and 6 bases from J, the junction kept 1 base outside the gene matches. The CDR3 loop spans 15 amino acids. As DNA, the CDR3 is TGTGCCAGCAGCCAGGGACTAGCGGGGGCCAATGAGCAGTTCTTC. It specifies CASSQGLAGANEQFF.

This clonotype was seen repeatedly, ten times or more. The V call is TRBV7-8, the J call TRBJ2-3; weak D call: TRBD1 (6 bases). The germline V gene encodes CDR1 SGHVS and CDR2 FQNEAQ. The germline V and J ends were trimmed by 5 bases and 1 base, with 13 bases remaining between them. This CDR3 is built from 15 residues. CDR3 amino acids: CASSPTGTRTDTQYF. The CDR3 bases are TGTGCCAGCAGCCCCACAGGGACCCGCACAGATACGCAGTATTTT.

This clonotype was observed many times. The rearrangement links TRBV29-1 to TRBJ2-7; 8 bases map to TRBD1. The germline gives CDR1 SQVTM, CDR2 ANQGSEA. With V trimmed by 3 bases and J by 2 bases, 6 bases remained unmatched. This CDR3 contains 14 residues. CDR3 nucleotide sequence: TGCAGCGTTGAGCAGGGGGCCGAAACCTACGAGCAGTACTTC. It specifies CSVEQGAETYEQYF.

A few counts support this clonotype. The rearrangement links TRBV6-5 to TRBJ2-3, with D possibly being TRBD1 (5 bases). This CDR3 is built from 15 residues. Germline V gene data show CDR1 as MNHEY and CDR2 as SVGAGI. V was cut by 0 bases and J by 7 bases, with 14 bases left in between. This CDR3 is CASSYSGPPPNTQYF. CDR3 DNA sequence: TGTGCCAGCAGTTACTCGGGGCCCCCACCCAATACGCAGTATTTT.

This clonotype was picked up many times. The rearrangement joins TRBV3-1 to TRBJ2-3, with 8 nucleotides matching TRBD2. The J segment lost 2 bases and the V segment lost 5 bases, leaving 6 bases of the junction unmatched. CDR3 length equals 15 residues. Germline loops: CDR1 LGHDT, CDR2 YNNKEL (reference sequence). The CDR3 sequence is CASSGRGLVTDTQYF. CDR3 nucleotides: TGTGCCAGCAGCGGTCGGGGACTAGTCACAGATACGCAGTATTTT.